Shown below are 24 T cell receptor beta chains from a single sample sequenced in a study of blood T cell repertoires in COVID-19. The protocol was immunoSEQ multiplex PCR, while the TCRdb copy is restricted to in-frame clones and leaves out a portion. The table has about 82,000 clones, approximately 82% seen once. What was sequenced was peripheral blood. The receptors originated from a woman aged 55 to 70 with acute or convalescent COVID-19.

Only one count was recorded for this clone. J is TRBJ1-1 and V is TRBV27; 9 bases line up with TRBD1. CDR3 length: 15 residues. The V segment lost 5 bases and the J segment 0 bases; nucleotides outside the gene matches: 4. Germline-derived CDR1 and CDR2 are MNHEY and SMNVEV (reference sequence). CDR3 residues: CASSGTGLLNTEAFF. The CDR3 DNA sequence: TGTGCCAGCAGTGGGACAGGGCTTCTGAACACTGAAGCTTTCTTT.

This chain connects TRBV7-9 to TRBJ2-7; weak D call: TRBD2 (5 bases). Germline CDR1 SEHNR, CDR2 FQNEAQ (reference sequence). CDR3 length: 14 residues. Trimming took 5 bases from V and 1 from J, leaving 12 bases between them. CDR3 sequence reads: CASSGEERSYEQYF. For the CDR3, the DNA is TGTGCCAGCAGCGGAGAGGAGCGGTCCTACGAGCAGTACTTC. Combining the CDR3 with reference TRBV7-9 and TRBJ2-7 gives the whole variable domain DTGVSQNPRHKITKRGQNVTFRCDPISEHNRLYWYRQTLGQGPEFLTYFQNEAQLEKSRLLSDRFSAERPKGSFSTLEIQRTEQGDSAMYLCASSGEERSYEQYFGPGTRLTVT.

The genes are TRBV6-2 or TRBV6-3 and TRBJ2-7; D remains unclear. CDR3 length: 14 residues. V was shortened by 2 bases and J by 4 bases, with 12 bases between the two germline ends. CDR1 and CDR2 (germline): MNHEY, SVGEGT. The CDR3 DNA is TGTGCCAGCAGTTACCCTGGTAACGGGTACGAGCAGTACTTC. Translation: CASSYPGNGYEQYF.

This clone turned up a few times. The V gene is TRBV5-4, the J gene TRBJ1-2; D perhaps matches TRBD1 (6 bases). The ends were cut back, 4 bases at V and 4 bases at J, with 11 bases in the middle. Per the germline V gene, CDR1 is SGHNT and CDR2 is YYREEE (reference sequence). This CDR3 spans 13 amino acids. The CDR3 sequence: CASSRQGFYGYTF. In DNA, the CDR3 is TGTGCCAGCAGCCGTCAGGGGTTCTATGGCTACACCTTC. The full variable domain, in which reference TRBV5-4 and TRBJ1-2 provide the parts outside the CDR3, is ETGVTQSPTHLIKTRGQQVTLRCSSQSGHNTVSWYQQALGQGPQFIFQYYREEENGRGNFPPRFSGLQFPNYSSELNVNALELDDSALYLCASSRQGFYGYTFGSGTRLTVV.

The chain links TRBV11-3 to TRBJ2-7; 7 positions agree with TRBD1. Per the germline V gene, CDR1 is SGHNT and CDR2 is YENEEA. The CDR3 contains 12 residues. V lost 3 bases, J lost 5 bases, and 1 base stayed unmatched. The CDR3 loop reads CASSFTGDEQYF. The DNA for the CDR3 is TGTGCCAGCAGCTTTACAGGGGACGAGCAGTACTTC.

This clone is labeled as large. This rearrangement joins TRBV27 to TRBJ2-1; D is uncertain. CDR1 MNHEY and CDR2 SMNVEV come from the germline V gene (reference sequence). The CDR3 sequence is 11 residues long. Trimming took 6 bases from V and 4 from J, leaving 4 bases between them. CDR3 coding DNA: TGTGCCAGCAGCACTTACAATGAGCAGTTCTTC. Translating gives CASSTYNEQFF.

This chain connects TRBV27 to TRBJ1-5; tentatively, D is TRBD1 (5 bases). Germline CDR1 is MNHEY and CDR2 is SMNVEV (reference sequence). The V gene lost 2 bases and the J gene lost 7 bases, with 21 bases spanning the gap. The CDR3 loop spans 17 amino acids. The chain's CDR3 is CASSLRGSWGDQQPQHF. The CDR3, as DNA: TGTGCCAGCAGTTTACGTGGGTCTTGGGGGGATCAACAGCCCCAGCATTTT.

V is TRBV19 and J is TRBJ1-5; D remains unclear. Trimming left V 6 bases short and J 0 bases short, with 9 bases between. The CDR3 is made up of 14 amino acids. Germline CDR1 is LNHDA and CDR2 is SQIVND (reference sequence). For the CDR3, the DNA is TGTGCCAGTAGCCTTTCAGTTAGCAATCAGCCCCAGCATTTT. Residues: CASSLSVSNQPQHF.

V and J are TRBV11-1 and TRBJ1-5; TRBD1 agrees at 10 bases. The CDR3 consists of 15 residues. V lost 3 bases and J lost 1; bases outside the gene matches: 0. Germline assignment: CDR1 SGHAT and CDR2 FQDESV (reference sequence). CDR3 sequence reads: CASSLGQGSNQPQHF. The CDR3 DNA reads as TGTGCCAGCAGCTTGGGACAGGGGAGCAATCAGCCCCAGCATTTT.

The V call is TRBV6-1, the J call TRBJ1-2; D gene ambiguous. The CDR3 covers 15 residues. V lost 3 bases and J lost 4, with 15 bases in between. Germline CDR1 and CDR2: MNHNS and SASEGT. The CDR3 sequence: CASSERHLESYGYTF. DNA for the CDR3: TGTGCCAGCAGTGAGAGGCACCTCGAAAGCTATGGCTACACCTTC.

J is TRBJ2-2 and V is TRBV5-5, with 7 bases identical to TRBD1. Germline assignment: CDR1 SGHKS and CDR2 YYEKEE (reference sequence). The V gene end was trimmed by 4 bases and the J gene end by 6 bases; junction bases not matched to a gene: 6. The CDR3 runs 14 residues. Written as DNA, the CDR3 is TGTGCCAGCAGCCGACAAACAGGGGCCGGGGAGCTGTTTTTT. Protein: CASSRQTGAGELFF. The complete variable domain, with remaining parts taken from reference TRBV5-5 and TRBJ2-2, reads DAGVTQSPTHLIKTRGQQVTLRCSPISGHKSVSWYQQVLGQGPQFIFQYYEKEERGRGNFPDRFSARQFPNYSSELNVNALLLGDSALYLCASSRQTGAGELFFGEGSRLTVL.

This chain joins TRBV7-9 and TRBJ1-6; TRBD1 aligns across 7 bases. CDR1 SEHNR and CDR2 FQNEAQ come from the germline V gene (reference sequence). The CDR3 consists of 15 residues. V shed 5 bases and J 2 bases; nucleotides not matched to a gene: 3. In DNA form, the CDR3 reads TGTGCCAGCAGCCCTGACAGGGCCTATAATTCACCCCTCCACTTT. This translates into CASSPDRAYNSPLHF.

This clone was seen more than once but under ten times. In DNA, the CDR3 is TGTGCCACCAGACTAGCGGGGGGCCAAGAGACCCAGTACTTC. Translation gives CATRLAGGQETQYF. The chain links TRBV6-6 to TRBJ2-5; 13 bases match TRBD2. Germline CDR1 is MNHNY and CDR2 is SVGAGI (reference sequence). Trimming cost V 10 bases and J 1 base; bases outside gene matches: 3. There are 14 residues in the CDR3.

J is TRBJ2-3 and V is TRBV28; 8 bases line up with TRBD1. The V gene end was trimmed by 7 bases and the J gene end by 6 bases; junction bases not matched to a gene: 6. This CDR3 has 13 residues. Germline CDR1 reads MDHEN; CDR2 reads SYDVKM. The CDR3 nucleotides read TGTGCCAGCAAGAGGGACAGGTGGGATACGCAGTATTTT. Amino acids: CASKRDRWDTQYF.

This clone was seen only once. The chain has TRBV10-1 and TRBJ1-1; weak D call: TRBD1 (5 bases). CDR1 is WNHNN and CDR2 is SYGVQD in the germline V gene (reference sequence). There are 14 residues in the CDR3. Between the trimmed V and J ends, which lost 3 bases and 1 base, there was a span of 9 bases. The CDR3 sequence is CASSDGHRNTEAFF. The CDR3 DNA sequence: TGCGCCAGCAGTGACGGACACAGGAACACTGAAGCTTTCTTT.

The DNA for the CDR3 is TGTGCCAGCAGCGTAGCTAAAGAATCCTCTGGGGCCAACGTCCTGACTTTC. Translation gives CASSVAKESSGANVLTF. The chain joins TRBV9 to TRBJ2-6; D uncertain. CDR1 is SGDLS and CDR2 is YYNGEE in the germline V gene. V was clipped by 0 bases and J by 0 bases, with 10 bases between them. The CDR3 is 17 amino acids.

The chain employs TRBV3-1 (or the pseudogene TRBV3-2) and TRBJ1-1; 8 nucleotides match TRBD1. The trim removed 4 bases at V and 5 bases at J, leaving 9 bases unmatched. There are 15 residues in the CDR3. The germline V gene has CDR1 LGHDT and CDR2 YNNKEL (reference sequence). This chain's CDR3 is CASSLQTGGGTEAFF. CDR3 DNA: TGTGCCAGCAGCCTCCAAACAGGGGGAGGGACTGAAGCTTTCTTT.

This chain connects TRBV4-1 to TRBJ1-2; 9 positions match TRBD1. V was pared by 7 bases and J by 1 base, with 10 bases of the junction left unmatched. The CDR3 consists of 16 residues. Germline V lookup: CDR1 MGHRA, CDR2 YSYEKL. CDR3 sequence: CASTQASGQGNYGYTF. The CDR3 bases are TGCGCCAGCACCCAGGCCTCGGGACAGGGTAACTATGGCTACACCTTC.

V gene TRBV12-3 or TRBV12-4 combines with J gene TRBJ2-7, with a weak D call TRBD1 (6 bases). The V gene lost 3 bases and the J gene lost 5 bases, with 11 bases spanning the gap. This CDR3 spans 13 amino acids. The CDR3 protein is CASSFSAGDEQYF. The CDR3 DNA reads TGTGCCAGCAGTTTTTCGGCAGGGGACGAGCAGTACTTC.

V usage is TRBV5-1 and J usage is TRBJ2-7; TRBD1 matches 8 bases. Trimming at V came to 5 bases and at J to 2 bases, leaving 3 bases not matched to a gene. The CDR3 covers 13 residues. Germline CDR1 and CDR2: SGHRS and YFSETQ. CDR3 bases: TGCGCCAGCAGGGACAGGGAGGCCTACGAGCAGTACTTC. Amino acid sequence: CASRDREAYEQYF.

This clone has a single count. This rearrangement joins TRBV12-3 or TRBV12-4 to TRBJ2-2; D is undetermined. The length of the CDR3 is 12 residues. The germline V and J ends were trimmed by 6 bases and 2 bases, with 4 bases remaining between them. CDR3 loop: CASSLNTGELFF. CDR3 nucleotide sequence: TGTGCCAGCAGCCTAAACACCGGGGAGCTGTTTTTT.

This chain connects TRBV7-8 to TRBJ1-1; 8 bases are shared with TRBD1. The CDR3 consists of 13 residues. V was clipped by 1 base and J by 8 bases; unmatched bases: 3. CDR1 SGHVS and CDR2 FQNEAQ come from the germline V gene. The CDR3 DNA reads as TGTGCCAGCAGCTTAGGAGACAGGGGAGAAGCTTTCTTT. Translation gives CASSLGDRGEAFF.

The V call is TRBV5-6, the J call TRBJ1-6; the D is unclear. CDR1 is SGHDT, CDR2 YYEEEE, per germline. CDR3 length: 15 residues. V was cut by 0 bases and J by 7 bases, with 11 bases left in between. The CDR3, as DNA: TGTGCCAGCAGCTTGGACATTTCCCTGAATTCACCCCTCCACTTT. This encodes CASSLDISLNSPLHF.

The chain links TRBV30 to TRBJ2-1; TRBD1 might be the D (7 bases). V was cut by 4 bases and J by 4 bases, with 14 bases left in between. The CDR3 spans 14 residues. Germline V lookup: CDR1 GTSNPN, CDR2 SVGIG (reference sequence). CDR3 residues: CAWTGQEGYNEQFF. In nucleotides, the CDR3 is TGTGCCTGGACTGGACAGGAGGGGTACAATGAGCAGTTCTTC. The variable domain in full, with the rest retrieved from reference TRBV30 and TRBJ2-1, is SQTIHQWPATLVQPVGSPLSLECTVEGTSNPNLYWYRQAAGRGLQLLFYSVGIGQISSEVPQNLSASRPQDRQFILSSKKLLLSDSGFYLCAWTGQEGYNEQFFGPGTRLTVL.